This T cell receptor (beta chain) originates from a study of blood T cell repertoires in COVID-19. In the original analysis: Estimates of nucleated cell counts were drawn from the amplification of reference gene primers. Using immunoSEQ multiplex PCR, the repertoire was profiled, and TCRdb retains in-frame clones only, with some absent. The V and J calls and clone size come from that table; D and trimming were worked out from the DNA. Among around 300,000 clones listed, 88% were seen once. With 4 bases removed from V and 6 bases from J, the gap between germline ends came to 10 bases. Looked up from germline, CDR1 is SGDLS and CDR2 is YYNGEE. The CDR3 loop spans 13 amino acids.

Sequences were obtained from peripheral blood. The V call is TRBV9, the J call TRBJ1-4, with a possible D match to TRBD1 (5 bases). This TCR derives from a woman aged 25 to 39 with COVID-19, enrolled during active disease. For the CDR3, the DNA is TGTGCCAGCAGCTTGGACACTGATGAAAAACTGTTTTTT. This translates into CASSLDTDEKLFF.